This T cell receptor (beta chain) was sequenced for a study of cytomegalovirus exposure and HLA in healthy donors. Study-wide points: Most CMV-associated TCR beta chains appeared HLA-restricted in a later analysis.

Notes on this clone: Its specificity is not known.

The PCR used 60 Vbeta and 13 Jbeta primers. Per the original data handling: Later reanalysis found tens of millions of unique TCR beta chains, roughly 9.9 million of them shared. Clones were sequenced by immunoSEQ multiplex PCR, and TCRdb holds only the in-frame ones, with some missing. D and trimming come from the DNA, and the V and J calls and clone size come from that table. This table lists over 100,000 clones. CDR1 and CDR2 from the germline V gene are MDHEN and SYDVKM. Trimming shortened V by 6 bases and J by 7 bases, and 10 bases separated the two germline ends. CDR3 size: 11 residues. V gene TRBV28 combines with J gene TRBJ2-7; D not resolved. The source material was PBMCs. The sequence derives from a man aged 18 to 30 in good health and CMV-seronegative. CDR3 in DNA: TGTGCCAGCAGCCCCCTTTTGGAGCAGTACTTC. Its translation: CASSPLLEQYF.